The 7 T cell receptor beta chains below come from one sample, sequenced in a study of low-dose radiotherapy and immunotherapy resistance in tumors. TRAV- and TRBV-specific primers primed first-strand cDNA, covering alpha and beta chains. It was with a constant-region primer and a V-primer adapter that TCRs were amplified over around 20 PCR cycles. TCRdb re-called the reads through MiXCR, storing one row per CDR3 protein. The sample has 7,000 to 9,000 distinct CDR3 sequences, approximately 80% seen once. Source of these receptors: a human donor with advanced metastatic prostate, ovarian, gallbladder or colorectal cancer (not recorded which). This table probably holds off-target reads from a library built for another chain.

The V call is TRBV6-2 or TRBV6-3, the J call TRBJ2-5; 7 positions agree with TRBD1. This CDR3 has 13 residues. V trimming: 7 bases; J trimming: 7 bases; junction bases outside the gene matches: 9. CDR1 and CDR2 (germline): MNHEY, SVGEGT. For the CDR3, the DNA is TGTGCCAGCAACGACAGGGATGTACGGACCCAGTACTTC. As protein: CASNDRDVRTQYF.

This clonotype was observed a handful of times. CDR3 residues: CSLRRRGNTDTQYF. In DNA, the CDR3 is TGCAGCCTCAGGCGGAGGGGGAACACAGATACGCAGTATTTT. This rearrangement joins TRBV29-1 to TRBJ2-3, with D tentatively TRBD1 or TRBD2 (6 bases each). This CDR3 has 14 amino acids. CDR1 and CDR2 (germline): SQVTM, ANQGSEA. With 8 bases removed from V and 2 bases from J, the gap between germline ends came to 17 bases.

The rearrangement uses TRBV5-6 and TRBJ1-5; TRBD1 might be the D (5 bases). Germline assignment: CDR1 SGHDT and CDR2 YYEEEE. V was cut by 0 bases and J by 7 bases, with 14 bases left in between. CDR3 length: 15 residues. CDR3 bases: TGTGCCAGCAGCTTGGCCGGGGGTTTCGGACAGCCCCAGCATTTT. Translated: CASSLAGGFGQPQHF.

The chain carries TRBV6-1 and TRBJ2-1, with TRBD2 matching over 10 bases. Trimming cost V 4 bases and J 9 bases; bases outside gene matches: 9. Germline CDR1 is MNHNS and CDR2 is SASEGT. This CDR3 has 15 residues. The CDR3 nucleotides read TGTGCCAGCAGTGTTCTGAGCGGGGGGGCCTCTGAGCAGTTCTTC. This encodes CASSVLSGGASEQFF.

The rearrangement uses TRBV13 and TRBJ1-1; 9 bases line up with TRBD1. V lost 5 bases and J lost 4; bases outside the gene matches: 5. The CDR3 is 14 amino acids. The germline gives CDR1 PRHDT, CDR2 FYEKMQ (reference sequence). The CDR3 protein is CASSPTGGVTEAFF. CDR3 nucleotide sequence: TGTGCCAGCAGCCCGACAGGGGGAGTCACTGAAGCTTTCTTT.

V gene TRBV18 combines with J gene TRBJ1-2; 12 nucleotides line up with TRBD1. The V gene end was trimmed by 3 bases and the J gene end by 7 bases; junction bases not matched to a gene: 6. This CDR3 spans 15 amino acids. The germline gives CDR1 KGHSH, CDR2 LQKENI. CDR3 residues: CASSPPGQGAGGYTF. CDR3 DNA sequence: TGTGCCAGCTCACCCCCGGGACAGGGGGCAGGTGGCTACACCTTC.

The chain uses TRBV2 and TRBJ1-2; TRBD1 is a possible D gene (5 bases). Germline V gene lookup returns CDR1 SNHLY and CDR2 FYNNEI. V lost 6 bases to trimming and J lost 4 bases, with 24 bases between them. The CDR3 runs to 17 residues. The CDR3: CASRESLFLGGIYGYTF. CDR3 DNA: TGTGCCAGCAGGGAAAGTCTGTTTCTTGGGGGTATCTATGGCTACACCTTC.